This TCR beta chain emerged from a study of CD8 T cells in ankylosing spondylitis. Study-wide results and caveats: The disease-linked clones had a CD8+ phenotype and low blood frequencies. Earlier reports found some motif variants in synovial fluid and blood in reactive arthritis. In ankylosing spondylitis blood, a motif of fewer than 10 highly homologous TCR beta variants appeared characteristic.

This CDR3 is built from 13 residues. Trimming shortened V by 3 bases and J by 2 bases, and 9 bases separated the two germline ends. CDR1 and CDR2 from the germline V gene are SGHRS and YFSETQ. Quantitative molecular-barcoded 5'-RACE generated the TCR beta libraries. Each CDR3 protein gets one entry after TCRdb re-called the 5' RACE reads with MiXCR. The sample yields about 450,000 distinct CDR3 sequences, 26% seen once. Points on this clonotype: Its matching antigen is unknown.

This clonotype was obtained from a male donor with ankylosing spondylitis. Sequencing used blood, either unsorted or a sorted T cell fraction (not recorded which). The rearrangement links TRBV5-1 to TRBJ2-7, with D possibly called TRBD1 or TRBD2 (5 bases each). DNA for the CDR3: TGCGCCAGCAGCTGGGACGGGGCCTACGAGCAGTACTTC. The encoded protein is CASSWDGAYEQYF.